One and the same sample provided the 6 T cell receptor beta chains below, sequenced in a study of T-cell reconstitution after alpha-beta-depleted transplantation in children. Unique molecular identifiers featured in how the TCRbeta library was prepared. TCRdb re-called the PCR reads with MiXCR, one entry per CDR3 protein. The table has about 230,000 distinct CDR3 sequences, 9.7% seen once. The sequences come from PBMCs from the stem cell graft donor, collected from the stem cell graft. The source of these receptors is a human donor who donated a stem cell graft to a child with SCID.

In this sample, this clonotype turned up many times. The chain joins TRBV7-2 to TRBJ2-7; a weak D match, TRBD2 (6 bases). The CDR3 covers 16 residues. Per germline, CDR1 SGHTA and CDR2 FQGNSA. V was shortened by 1 base and J by 4 bases, with 17 bases between the two germline ends. The chain's CDR3 is CASSLDSGQGGYEQYF. CDR3 bases: TGTGCCAGCAGCTTAGATTCTGGGCAGGGAGGTTACGAGCAGTACTTC.

There are many counts of this clonotype. The V and J genes are TRBV20-1 and TRBJ2-7, with TRBD2 matching 9 bases. CDR3 size: 13 residues. Losses at the gene ends were 6 bases for V and 4 bases for J; bases not matched to a gene: 7. Germline V gene sequence: CDR1 DFQATT, CDR2 SNEGSKA (reference sequence). The CDR3 reads CSARASGVYEQYF. CDR3 sequence (DNA): TGCAGTGCAAGGGCTAGCGGGGTTTACGAGCAGTACTTC.

Many counts were recorded for this clonotype. This chain joins TRBV5-1 and TRBJ2-1, with TRBD2 matching over 11 bases. V was pared by 4 bases and J by 4 bases, with 1 base of the junction left unmatched. This CDR3 comprises 14 residues. Germline CDR1 and CDR2: SGHRS and YFSETQ. The CDR3 is CASSVAGGYNEQFF. DNA for the CDR3: TGCGCCAGCAGCGTAGCGGGGGGGTACAATGAGCAGTTCTTC.

This clonotype has at least ten counts. The chain has TRBV10-3 and TRBJ1-6; 8 bases are shared with TRBD1. The CDR3 covers 13 residues. Germline V gene lookup returns CDR1 ENHRY and CDR2 SYGVKD. V dropped 6 bases and J dropped 9; count of bases not matched to a gene: 4. The CDR3 nucleotides are TGTGCCATCAGCCCAGGGGGCGTTTCACCCCTCCACTTT. Translated: CAISPGGVSPLHF.

This clonotype was recorded at least ten times. This chain uses TRBV2 with TRBJ1-6, with TRBD1 as a possible D gene (6 bases). CDR1 and CDR2 from the germline V gene are SNHLY and FYNNEI. Trimming removed 4 bases at V and 10 bases at J, with 17 bases between. This CDR3 spans 15 amino acids. The CDR3 bases are TGTGCCAGCAGTGTACACCCGAAGGGGGGATCACCCCTCCACTTT. Amino acids: CASSVHPKGGSPLHF.

This clonotype has at least ten counts. This chain connects TRBV18 to TRBJ2-7; TRBD1 matches 7 bases. Germline loops: CDR1 KGHSH, CDR2 LQKENI. The length of the CDR3 is 15 residues. J gave up 2 bases and V 3 bases, and 7 bases lay outside the gene matches. The CDR3 DNA reads as TGTGCCAGCTCACCCGGACAGGCTTCTACCTACGAGCAGTACTTC. Amino acids: CASSPGQASTYEQYF.